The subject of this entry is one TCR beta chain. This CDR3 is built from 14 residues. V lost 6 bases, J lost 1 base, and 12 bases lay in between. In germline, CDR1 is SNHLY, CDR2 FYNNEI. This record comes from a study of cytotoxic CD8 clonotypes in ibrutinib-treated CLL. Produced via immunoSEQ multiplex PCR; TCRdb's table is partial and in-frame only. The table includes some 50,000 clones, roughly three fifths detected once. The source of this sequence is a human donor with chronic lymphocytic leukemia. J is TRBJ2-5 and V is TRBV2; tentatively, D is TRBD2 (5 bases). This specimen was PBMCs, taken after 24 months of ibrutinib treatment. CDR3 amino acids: CASSPDWGQETQYF. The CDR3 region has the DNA TGTGCCAGCAGCCCGGACTGGGGCCAAGAGACCCAGTACTTC.